This entry describes one T cell receptor beta chain. These data come from a study of blood T cell repertoires in COVID-19. Across the study: Researchers got acute and convalescent COVID-19 samples from the United States, Italy and Spain.

The assay was immunoSEQ multiplex PCR, and TCRdb's table has in-frame clones only and misses some. Of 150,000 or so clones listed, 76% are singletons. The ends were cut back, 5 bases at V and 10 bases at J, with 12 bases in the middle. The CDR3 is 13 amino acids. Germline V CDR1 and CDR2: MNHEY, SMNVEV (reference sequence). Specimen: peripheral blood. This TCR was sampled from a woman of 80 years or more with active or convalescent COVID-19. This chain uses TRBV27 with TRBJ1-6; no clear D gene. The CDR3 nucleotides are TGTGCCAGCAGTCCCGCCAAGCGGTCACCCCTCCACTTT. Its translation is CASSPAKRSPLHF.